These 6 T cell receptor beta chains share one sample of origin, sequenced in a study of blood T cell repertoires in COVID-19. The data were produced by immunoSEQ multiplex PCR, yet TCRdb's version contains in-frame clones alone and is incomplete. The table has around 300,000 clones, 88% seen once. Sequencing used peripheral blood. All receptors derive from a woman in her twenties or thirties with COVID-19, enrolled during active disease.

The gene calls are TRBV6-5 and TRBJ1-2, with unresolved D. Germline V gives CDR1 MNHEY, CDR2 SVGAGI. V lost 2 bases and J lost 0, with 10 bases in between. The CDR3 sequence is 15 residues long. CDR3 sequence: CASSYGPAANYGYTF. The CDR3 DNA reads TGTGCCAGCAGTTACGGGCCAGCTGCTAACTATGGCTACACCTTC.

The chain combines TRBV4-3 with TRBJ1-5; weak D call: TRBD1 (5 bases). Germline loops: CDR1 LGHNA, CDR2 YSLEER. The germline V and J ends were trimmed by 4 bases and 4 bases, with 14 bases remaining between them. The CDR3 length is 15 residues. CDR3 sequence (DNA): TGCGCCAGCAGCCCGTCAGCCAGGGCAAATCAGCCCCAGCATTTT. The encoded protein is CASSPSARANQPQHF.

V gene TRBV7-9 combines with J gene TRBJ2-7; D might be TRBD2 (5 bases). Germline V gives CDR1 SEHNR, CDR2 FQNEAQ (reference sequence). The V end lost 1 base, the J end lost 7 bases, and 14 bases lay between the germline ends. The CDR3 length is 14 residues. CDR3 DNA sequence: TGTGCCAGCAGCTTAGGAGGGCTAGCTAGAGAGCAGTACTTC. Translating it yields CASSLGGLAREQYF.

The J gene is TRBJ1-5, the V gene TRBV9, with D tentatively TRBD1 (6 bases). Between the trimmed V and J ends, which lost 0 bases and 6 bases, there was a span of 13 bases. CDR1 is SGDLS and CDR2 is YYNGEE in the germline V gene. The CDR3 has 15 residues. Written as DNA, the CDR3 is TGTGCCAGCAGCGTAGAAGGGGGTCCGGGTCAGCCCCAGCATTTT. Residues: CASSVEGGPGQPQHF.

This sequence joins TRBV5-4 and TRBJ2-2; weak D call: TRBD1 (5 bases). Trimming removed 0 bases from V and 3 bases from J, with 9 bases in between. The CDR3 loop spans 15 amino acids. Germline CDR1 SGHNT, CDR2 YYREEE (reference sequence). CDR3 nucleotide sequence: TGTGCCAGCAGCTTGGAGCCAGGGCACACCGGGGAGCTGTTTTTT. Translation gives CASSLEPGHTGELFF. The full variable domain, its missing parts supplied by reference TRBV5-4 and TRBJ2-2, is ETGVTQSPTHLIKTRGQQVTLRCSSQSGHNTVSWYQQALGQGPQFIFQYYREEENGRGNFPPRFSGLQFPNYSSELNVNALELDDSALYLCASSLEPGHTGELFFGEGSRLTVL.

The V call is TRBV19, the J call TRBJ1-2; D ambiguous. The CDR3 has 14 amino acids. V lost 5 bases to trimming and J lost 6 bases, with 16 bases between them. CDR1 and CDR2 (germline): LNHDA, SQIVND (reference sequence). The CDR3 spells CASSSGRYLNGYTF. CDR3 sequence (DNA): TGTGCCAGTAGTTCCGGGAGGTACTTGAATGGCTACACCTTC.